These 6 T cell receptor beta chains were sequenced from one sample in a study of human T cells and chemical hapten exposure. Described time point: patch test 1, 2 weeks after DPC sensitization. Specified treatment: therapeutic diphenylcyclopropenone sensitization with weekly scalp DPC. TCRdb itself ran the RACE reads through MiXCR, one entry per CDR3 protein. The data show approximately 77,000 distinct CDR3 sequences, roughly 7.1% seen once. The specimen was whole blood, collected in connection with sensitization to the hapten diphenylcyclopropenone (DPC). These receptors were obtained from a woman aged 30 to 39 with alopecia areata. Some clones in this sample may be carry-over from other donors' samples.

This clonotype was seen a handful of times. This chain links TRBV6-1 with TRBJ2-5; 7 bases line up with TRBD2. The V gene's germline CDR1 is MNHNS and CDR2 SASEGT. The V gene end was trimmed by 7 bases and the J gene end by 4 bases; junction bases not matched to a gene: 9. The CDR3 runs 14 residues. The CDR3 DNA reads TGTGCCAGCAACCCGAATTGGGGGGGAGAGACCCAGTACTTC. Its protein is CASNPNWGGETQYF.

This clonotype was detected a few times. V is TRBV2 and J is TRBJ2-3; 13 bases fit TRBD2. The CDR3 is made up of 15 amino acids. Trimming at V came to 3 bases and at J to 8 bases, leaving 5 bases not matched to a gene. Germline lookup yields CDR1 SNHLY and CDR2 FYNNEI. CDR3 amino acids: CASSETSGGRGTQYF. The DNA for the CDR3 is TGTGCCAGCAGTGAGACTAGCGGGGGGCGGGGTACGCAGTATTTT.

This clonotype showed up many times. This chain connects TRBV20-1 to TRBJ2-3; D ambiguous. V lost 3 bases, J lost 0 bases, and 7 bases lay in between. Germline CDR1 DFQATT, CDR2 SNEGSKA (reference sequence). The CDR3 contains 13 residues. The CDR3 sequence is CSARGVSTDTQYF. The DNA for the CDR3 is TGCAGTGCTAGGGGCGTTAGCACAGATACGCAGTATTTT.

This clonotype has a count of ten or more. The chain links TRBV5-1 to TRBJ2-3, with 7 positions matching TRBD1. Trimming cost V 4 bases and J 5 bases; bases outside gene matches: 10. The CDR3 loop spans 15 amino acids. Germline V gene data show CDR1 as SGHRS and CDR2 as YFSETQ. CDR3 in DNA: TGCGCCAGCAGCCTTGGGACAGACTCCGGAGATACGCAGTATTTT. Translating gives CASSLGTDSGDTQYF.

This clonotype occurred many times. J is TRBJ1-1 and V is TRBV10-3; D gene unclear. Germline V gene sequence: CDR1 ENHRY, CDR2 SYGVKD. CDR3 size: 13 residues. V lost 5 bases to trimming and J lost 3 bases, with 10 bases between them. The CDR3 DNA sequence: TGTGCCATCAGTCCGAGGAGCGACACTGAAGCTTTCTTT. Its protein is CAISPRSDTEAFF.

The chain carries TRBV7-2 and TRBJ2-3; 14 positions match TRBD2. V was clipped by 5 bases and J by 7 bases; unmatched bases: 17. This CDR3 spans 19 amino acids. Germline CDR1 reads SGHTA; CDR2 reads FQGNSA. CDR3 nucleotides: TGTGCCAGCAGCACCCCCCATCGTGGGACTAGCGGGGGTAGATATACGCAGTATTTT. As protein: CASSTPHRGTSGGRYTQYF.